This T cell receptor (beta chain) originates from a study of long-term antiretroviral therapy in people with HIV. At the survey level, the v3.0 immunoSEQ assay was run. The data were produced by immunoSEQ multiplex PCR, yet TCRdb's version contains in-frame clones alone and is incomplete. The top ten hold approximately 4.8% of the sample, which has 20,000 to 25,000 clones, around three quarters seen once. This TCR derives from a woman in her forties with HIV. The sample here was unsorted PBMCs, taken 0.5 years after starting antiretroviral therapy.

CDR3 loop: CASSPGQGNYGYTF. The DNA for the CDR3 is TGCGCCAGCAGCCCAGGGCAGGGGAACTATGGCTACACCTTC. This sequence joins TRBV5-1 and TRBJ1-2, with D maybe TRBD1 (6 bases). V shed 4 bases and J shed 2 bases, with 12 bases lying between them. Germline V lookup: CDR1 SGHRS, CDR2 YFSETQ. The CDR3 has 14 amino acids.